Listed below are T cell receptor beta chains from one sample, sequenced in a study of blood T cell repertoires in COVID-19. Repertoires were generated with immunoSEQ multiplex PCR, while TCRdb's copy carries only in-frame clones and drops some. Of around 330,000 clones in the sample, approximately 88% were seen once. The sequenced material came from PBMCs or T cells enriched from blood (not recorded which). These receptors all stem from a woman aged 18-30 years who had recovered from COVID-19. Both conserved end residues are trimmed from each CDR3.

v_call cdr3_aa
TRBV6-5 ASREGAGASYEQY
TRBV25-1 ASSEWEGGDTEAF
TRBV4-3 ASSPTGAELRLYGYT
TRBV11-3 ASSLGQVSNTGELF
TRBV29-1 SVETGTGDEKLF
TRBV7-2 ASSLRQGALAF
TRBV12-3/TRBV12-4 ASSRGGEETQY
TRBV5-6 ASSTGGSGNTIY
TRBV9 ASSPRTQGPYYNSPLH
TRBV4-3 ASRHGAGLVNTEAF
TRBV5-6 ASSLMGRDRSTEAF
TRBV2 ASSDRVNYGYT